One and the same sample provided the 17 T cell receptor beta chains below, sequenced in a study of T-cell memory formation after mild COVID-19. MiXCR was run by TCRdb on the 5' RACE reads, yielding one entry per CDR3 protein. This table has roughly 300,000 distinct CDR3 sequences, around 13% appearing once. Material: PBMCs or a T cell subset sorted from them (not recorded which). These receptors were obtained from a man aged 18-30 years who had mild COVID-19 (a few samples of this study predate the infection). Cell type and time point are not known.

This clonotype was observed a handful of times. This chain connects TRBV12-3 or TRBV12-4 to TRBJ2-7, with TRBD2 as a possible D gene (5 bases). V lost 6 bases to trimming and J lost 4 bases, with 13 bases between them. This CDR3 comprises 13 residues. CDR3 region: CASSSGPGYEQYV. In nucleotides, the CDR3 is TGTGCCAGCAGCTCAGGACCGGGATACGAGCAGTACGTC.

This clonotype was counted many times. The V call is TRBV29-1, the J call TRBJ2-3; 8 positions agree with TRBD2. The trim removed 6 bases at V and 6 bases at J, leaving 11 bases unmatched. The CDR3 covers 14 residues. Germline V gene lookup returns CDR1 SQVTM and CDR2 ANQGSEA. CDR3 nucleotides: TGCAGCGTAAAAGCGGGGGCCTTCAGGGATACGCAGTATTTT. Amino acid sequence: CSVKAGAFRDTQYF.

This clonotype was recorded at least ten times. V usage is TRBV5-1 and J usage is TRBJ2-3; 8 bases map to TRBD1. The germline V gene has CDR1 SGHRS and CDR2 YFSETQ. The V gene end was trimmed by 2 bases and the J gene end by 8 bases; junction bases not matched to a gene: 1. The CDR3 consists of 12 residues. The CDR3 DNA reads TGCGCCAGCAGCTTTCAGGGGGCTACGCAGTATTTT. Its translation: CASSFQGATQYF.

The CDR3 coding sequence is TGTGCCAGCTCACCATTTGTAACAGGGGAGAATGAGCAGTTCTTC. It specifies CASSPFVTGENEQFF. This sequence joins TRBV18 and TRBJ2-1, with 7 bases fitting TRBD1. J lost 7 bases, V lost 2 bases, and 8 bases had no gene match. The germline V gene encodes CDR1 KGHSH and CDR2 LQKENI. This CDR3 comprises 15 residues.

The J gene is TRBJ2-5, the V gene TRBV7-2, with D uncertain. Germline loops: CDR1 SGHTA, CDR2 FQGNSA. This CDR3 has 13 residues. Between the trimmed V and J ends, which lost 2 bases and 5 bases, there was a span of 9 bases. The CDR3 coding sequence is TGTGCCAGCAGCTTACCCCCGGTGGAGACCCAGTACTTC. Its protein is CASSLPPVETQYF.

This clonotype was seen at least ten times. This chain links TRBV6-5 with TRBJ1-1; D may be TRBD1 (6 bases). Trimming removed 3 bases from V and 1 base from J, with 15 bases in between. Germline V lookup: CDR1 MNHEY, CDR2 SVGAGI. The CDR3 spans 16 residues. CDR3 protein: CASSYLTRGRNTEAFF. The CDR3 DNA follows: TGTGCCAGCAGTTATCTGACCAGGGGCCGGAACACTGAAGCTTTCTTT.

In the case of this clonotype: Because it lacks the conserved phenylalanine or tryptophan at the end, this CDR3 is likely a read error. This sequence joins TRBV7-2 and TRBJ2-2, with a possible D match to TRBD1 (6 bases). Trimming stripped 1 base from V and 3 bases from J, with 9 bases between. From germline, CDR1 is SGHTA and CDR2 FQGNSA. This CDR3 comprises 15 residues. The CDR3 spells CASSLVRGDTGELFL. As DNA, the CDR3 is TGTGCCAGCAGCTTAGTCAGGGGCGACACCGGGGAGCTGTTTTTG.

This clonotype was counted only a few times. The J gene is TRBJ1-1, the V gene TRBV14, with 8 bases identical to TRBD1. V dropped 0 bases and J dropped 3; count of bases not matched to a gene: 3. This CDR3 has 15 amino acids. CDR1 is SGHDN and CDR2 is FVKESK in the germline V gene. CDR3: CASSQDRQGYTEAFF. The CDR3 DNA reads TGTGCCAGCAGCCAAGATCGACAGGGGTACACTGAAGCTTTCTTT.

This clonotype has only a few counts. The chain couples TRBV29-1 to TRBJ2-3; no clear D. Trimming removed 5 bases at V and 5 bases at J, with 8 bases between. The CDR3 has 11 amino acids. Germline V gives CDR1 SQVTM, CDR2 ANQGSEA. The CDR3 loop reads CSVRTRDTQYF. In DNA, the CDR3 is TGCAGCGTTAGGACCCGAGATACGCAGTATTTT.

On this clonotype itself: An end of the junction does not agree with germline; a read error may underlie this. The V gene is TRBV2, the J gene TRBJ2-2; the match to TRBD1 covers 7 bases. This CDR3 has 15 residues. Germline loops: CDR1 SNHLY, CDR2 FYNNEI. This chain's CDR3 is CASIVRDRNTWELFF. The CDR3 DNA follows: TGTGCCAGCATCGTAAGGGACAGAAACACCTGGGAGCTGTTTTTT.

This clonotype was observed many times. The chain has TRBV5-1 and TRBJ2-7; D not resolved. V was pared by 2 bases and J by 2 bases, with 11 bases between. Germline lookup yields CDR1 SGHRS and CDR2 YFSETQ. The CDR3 extends over 14 amino acids. The chain's CDR3 is CASSFTPETYEQYF. In nucleotides, the CDR3 is TGCGCCAGCAGCTTCACACCGGAGACCTACGAGCAGTACTTC.

In its sample, this clonotype was seen a few times. The rearrangement links TRBV5-6 to TRBJ2-3; D ambiguous. This CDR3 contains 13 residues. V shed 4 bases and J shed 1 base, with 7 bases lying between them. Germline assignment: CDR1 SGHDT and CDR2 YYEEEE. The CDR3 DNA follows: TGTGCCAGCAGCGCCGGGCGCACAGATACGCAGTATTTT. Its translation: CASSAGRTDTQYF.

The chain couples TRBV4-3 to TRBJ2-3; D is uncertain. The CDR3 covers 13 residues. The germline V and J ends were trimmed by 5 bases and 5 bases, with 11 bases remaining between them. Germline V CDR1 and CDR2: LGHNA, YSLEER. The CDR3 reads CASSYAVGDTQYF. Here the CDR3 DNA reads TGCGCCAGCAGCTACGCTGTGGGAGATACGCAGTATTTT.

This clonotype was seen more than once but under ten times. The rearrangement links TRBV7-2 to TRBJ1-2; 7 positions agree with TRBD1. Germline CDR1 SGHTA, CDR2 FQGNSA. Trimming cost V 5 bases and J 4 bases; bases outside gene matches: 10. The CDR3 is made up of 15 amino acids. CDR3 DNA sequence: TGTGCCAGCAGCGCGCGCATACAGGGGTTCTATGGCTACACCTTC. It specifies CASSARIQGFYGYTF.

This clonotype was found a few times. The chain carries TRBV14 and TRBJ1-6; TRBD1 might be the D (5 bases). V lost 2 bases, J lost 7 bases, and 9 bases lay in between. The CDR3 is 14 residues long. In germline, CDR1 is SGHDN, CDR2 FVKESK. The CDR3: CASSQNTGNSPLHF. CDR3 in DNA: TGTGCCAGCAGCCAAAACACAGGAAATTCACCCCTCCACTTT. The complete variable domain, with remaining parts taken from reference TRBV14 and TRBJ1-6, reads EAGVTQFPSHSVIEKGQTVTLRCDPISGHDNLYWYRRVMGKEIKFLLHFVKESKQDESGMPNNRFLAERTGGTYSTLKVQPAELEDSGVYFCASSQNTGNSPLHFGNGTRLTVT.

This clonotype was seen ten or more times. This rearrangement joins TRBV5-1 to TRBJ1-3, with a tentative D call TRBD1 (5 bases). The CDR3 is 15 residues long. Between the trimmed V and J ends, which lost 4 bases and 4 bases, there was a span of 15 bases. From germline, CDR1 is SGHRS and CDR2 YFSETQ. The CDR3 loop is CASSPFGGAGNTIYF. For the CDR3, the DNA is TGCGCCAGCAGCCCTTTCGGCGGGGCAGGAAACACCATATATTTT. Using reference TRBV5-1 and TRBJ1-3 for the parts outside the CDR3, the full variable domain is KAGVTQTPRYLIKTRGQQVTLSCSPISGHRSVSWYQQTPGQGLQFLFEYFSETQRNKGNFPGRFSGRQFSNSRSEMNVSTLELGDSALYLCASSPFGGAGNTIYFGEGSWLTVV.

This clonotype was counted a few times. J is TRBJ1-1 and V is TRBV12-3 or TRBV12-4; 7 positions match TRBD1. V lost 5 bases, J lost 5 bases, and 8 bases stayed unmatched. The CDR3 consists of 14 residues. The CDR3 DNA follows: TGTGCCAGCAGTGAGATCGCAGGGGGTACTGAAGCTTTCTTT. It encodes CASSEIAGGTEAFF.